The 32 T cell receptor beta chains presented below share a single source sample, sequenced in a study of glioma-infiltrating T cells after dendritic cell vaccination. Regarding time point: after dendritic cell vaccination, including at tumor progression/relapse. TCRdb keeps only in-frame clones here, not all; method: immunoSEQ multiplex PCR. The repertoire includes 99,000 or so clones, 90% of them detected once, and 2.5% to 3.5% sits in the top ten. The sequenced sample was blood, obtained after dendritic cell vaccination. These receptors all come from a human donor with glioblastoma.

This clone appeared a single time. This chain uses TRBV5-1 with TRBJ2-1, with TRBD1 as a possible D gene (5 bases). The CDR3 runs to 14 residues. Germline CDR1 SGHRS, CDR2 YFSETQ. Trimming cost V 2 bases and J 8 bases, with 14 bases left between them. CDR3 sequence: CASSLGQARDEQFF. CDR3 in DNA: TGCGCCAGCAGCTTAGGACAAGCCCGTGATGAGCAGTTCTTC.

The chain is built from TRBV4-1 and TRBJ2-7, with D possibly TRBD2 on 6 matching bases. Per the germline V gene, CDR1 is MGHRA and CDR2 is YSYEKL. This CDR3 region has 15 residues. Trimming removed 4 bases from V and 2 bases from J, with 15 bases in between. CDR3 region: CASSPRGDGTYEQYF. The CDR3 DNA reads TGCGCCAGCAGCCCTCGCGGGGACGGAACCTACGAGCAGTACTTC.

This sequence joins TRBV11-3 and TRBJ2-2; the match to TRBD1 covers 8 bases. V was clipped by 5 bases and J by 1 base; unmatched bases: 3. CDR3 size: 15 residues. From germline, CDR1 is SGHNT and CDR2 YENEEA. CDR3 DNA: TGTGCCAGCAGCATTGGGACAGGGAACACCGGGGAGCTGTTTTTT. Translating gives CASSIGTGNTGELFF. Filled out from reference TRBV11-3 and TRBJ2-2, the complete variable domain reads EAGVVQSPRYKIIEKKQPVAFWCNPISGHNTLYWYLQNLGQGPELLIRYENEEAVDDSQLPKDRFSAERLKGVDSTLKIQPAELGDSAVYLCASSIGTGNTGELFFGEGSRLTVL.

This chain's CDR3 is CASSSPRDRGYEQYF. For the CDR3, the DNA is TGTGCCAGCAGCTCACCTCGGGACAGAGGCTACGAGCAGTACTTC. This chain connects TRBV5-6 to TRBJ2-7, with TRBD1 matching over 7 bases. After removal of 3 bases from V and 3 bases from J, the junction contained 9 bases not matched to a gene. Germline lookup yields CDR1 SGHDT and CDR2 YYEEEE. CDR3 length: 15 amino acids. Full variable domain (outside the CDR3, taken from reference TRBV5-6 and TRBJ2-7): DAGVTQSPTHLIKTRGQQVTLRCSPKSGHDTVSWYQQALGQGPQFIFQYYEEEERQRGNFPDRFSGHQFPNYSSELNVNALLLGDSALYLCASSSPRDRGYEQYFGPGTRLTVT.

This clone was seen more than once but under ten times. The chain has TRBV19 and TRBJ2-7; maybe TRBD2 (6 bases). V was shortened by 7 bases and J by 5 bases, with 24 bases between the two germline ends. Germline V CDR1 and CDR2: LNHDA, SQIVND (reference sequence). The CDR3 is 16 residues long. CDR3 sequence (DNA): TGTGCCAGTACCCCCTTGGGCGGAGGGTCTGTGGACGAGCAGTACTTC. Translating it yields CASTPLGGGSVDEQYF.

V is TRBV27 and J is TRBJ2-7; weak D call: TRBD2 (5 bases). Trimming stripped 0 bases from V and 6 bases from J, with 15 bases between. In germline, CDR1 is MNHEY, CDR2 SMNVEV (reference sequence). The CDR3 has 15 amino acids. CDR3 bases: TGTGCCAGCAGTTTATCAAGGCTAGCCGGGCGCGAGCAGTACTTC. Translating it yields CASSLSRLAGREQYF.

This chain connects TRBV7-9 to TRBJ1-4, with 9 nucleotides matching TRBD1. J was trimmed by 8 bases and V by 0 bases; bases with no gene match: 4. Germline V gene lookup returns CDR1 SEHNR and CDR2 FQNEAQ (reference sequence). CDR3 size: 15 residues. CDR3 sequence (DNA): TGTGCCAGCAGCTTAGCCGGACAGGGGTCCGAAAAACTGTTTTTT. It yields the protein CASSLAGQGSEKLFF.

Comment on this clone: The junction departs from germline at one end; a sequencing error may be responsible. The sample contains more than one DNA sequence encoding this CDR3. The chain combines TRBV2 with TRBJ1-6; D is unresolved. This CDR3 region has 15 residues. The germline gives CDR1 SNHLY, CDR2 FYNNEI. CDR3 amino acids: CASSENNPLNSPLHF. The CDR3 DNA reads TGTGCCAGCAGTGAGAATAACCCACTAAATTCCCCCCTCCACTTT.

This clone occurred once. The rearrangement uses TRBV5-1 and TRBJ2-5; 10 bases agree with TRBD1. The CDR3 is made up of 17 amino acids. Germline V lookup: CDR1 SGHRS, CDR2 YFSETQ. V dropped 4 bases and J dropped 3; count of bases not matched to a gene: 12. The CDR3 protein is CASSHSTGGAAEETQYF. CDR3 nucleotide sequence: TGCGCCAGCAGCCACTCGACAGGGGGCGCAGCGGAAGAGACCCAGTACTTC. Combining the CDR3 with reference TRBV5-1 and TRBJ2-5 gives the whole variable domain KAGVTQTPRYLIKTRGQQVTLSCSPISGHRSVSWYQQTPGQGLQFLFEYFSETQRNKGNFPGRFSGRQFSNSRSEMNVSTLELGDSALYLCASSHSTGGAAEETQYFGPGTRLLVL.

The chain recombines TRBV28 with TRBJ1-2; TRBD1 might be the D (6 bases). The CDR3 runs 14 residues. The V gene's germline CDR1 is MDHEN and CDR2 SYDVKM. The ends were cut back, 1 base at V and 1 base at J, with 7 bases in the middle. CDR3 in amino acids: CASSLSGVNYGYTF. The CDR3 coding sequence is TGTGCCAGCAGTTTATCAGGGGTTAACTATGGCTACACCTTC.

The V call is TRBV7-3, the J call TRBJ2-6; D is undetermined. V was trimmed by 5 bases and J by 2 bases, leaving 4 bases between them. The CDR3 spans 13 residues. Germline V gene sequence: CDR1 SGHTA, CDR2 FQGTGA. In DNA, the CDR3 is TGTGCCAGCAGCGGCACTGGGGCCAACGTCCTGACTTTC. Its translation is CASSGTGANVLTF.

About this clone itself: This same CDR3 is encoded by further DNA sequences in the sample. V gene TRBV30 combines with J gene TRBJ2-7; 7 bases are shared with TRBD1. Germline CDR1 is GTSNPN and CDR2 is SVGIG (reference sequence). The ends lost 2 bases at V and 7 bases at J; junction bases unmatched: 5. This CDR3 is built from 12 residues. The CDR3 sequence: CAWSKGAREQYF. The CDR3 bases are TGTGCCTGGAGTAAGGGGGCCCGAGAGCAGTACTTC.

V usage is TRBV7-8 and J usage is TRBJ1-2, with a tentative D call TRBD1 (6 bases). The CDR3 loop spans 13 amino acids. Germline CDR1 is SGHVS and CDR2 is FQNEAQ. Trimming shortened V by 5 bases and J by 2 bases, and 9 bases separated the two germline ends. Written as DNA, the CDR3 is TGTGCCAGCAGCCGCGGACAGAACTATGGCTACACCTTC. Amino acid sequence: CASSRGQNYGYTF.

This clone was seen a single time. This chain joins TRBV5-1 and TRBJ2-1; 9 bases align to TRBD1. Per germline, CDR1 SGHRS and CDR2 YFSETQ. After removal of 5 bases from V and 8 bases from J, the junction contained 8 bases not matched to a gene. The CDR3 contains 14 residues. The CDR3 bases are TGCGCCAGCAGGGCCGGACAGGGGATGGATGAGCAGTTCTTC. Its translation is CASRAGQGMDEQFF. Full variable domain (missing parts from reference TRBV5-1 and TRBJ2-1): KAGVTQTPRYLIKTRGQQVTLSCSPISGHRSVSWYQQTPGQGLQFLFEYFSETQRNKGNFPGRFSGRQFSNSRSEMNVSTLELGDSALYLCASRAGQGMDEQFFGPGTRLTVL.

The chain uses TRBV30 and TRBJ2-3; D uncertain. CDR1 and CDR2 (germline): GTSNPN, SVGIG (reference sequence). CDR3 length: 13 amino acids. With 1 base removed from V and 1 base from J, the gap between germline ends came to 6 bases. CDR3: CAWSGRRTDTQYF. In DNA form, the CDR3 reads TGTGCCTGGAGTGGGAGACGCACAGATACGCAGTATTTT.

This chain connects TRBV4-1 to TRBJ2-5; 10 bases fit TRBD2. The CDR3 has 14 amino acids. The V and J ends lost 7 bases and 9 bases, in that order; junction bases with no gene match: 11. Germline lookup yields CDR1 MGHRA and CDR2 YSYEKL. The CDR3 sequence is CASTLAGAKGAQYF. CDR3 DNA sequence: TGCGCCAGCACCCTAGCGGGGGCCAAAGGGGCCCAGTACTTC.

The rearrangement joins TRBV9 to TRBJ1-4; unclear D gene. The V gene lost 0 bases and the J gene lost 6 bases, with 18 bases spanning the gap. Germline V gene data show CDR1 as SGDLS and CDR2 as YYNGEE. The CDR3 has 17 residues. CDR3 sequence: CASSVASRAGADEKLFF. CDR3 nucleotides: TGTGCCAGCAGCGTAGCTTCTAGGGCGGGAGCGGATGAAAAACTGTTTTTT.

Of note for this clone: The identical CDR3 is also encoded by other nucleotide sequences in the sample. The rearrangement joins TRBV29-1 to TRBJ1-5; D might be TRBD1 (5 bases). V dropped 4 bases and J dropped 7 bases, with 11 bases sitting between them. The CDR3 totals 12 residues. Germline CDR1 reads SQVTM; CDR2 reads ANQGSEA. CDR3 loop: CSVAGVGQPQHF. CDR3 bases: TGCAGCGTTGCGGGGGTCGGCCAGCCCCAGCATTTT.

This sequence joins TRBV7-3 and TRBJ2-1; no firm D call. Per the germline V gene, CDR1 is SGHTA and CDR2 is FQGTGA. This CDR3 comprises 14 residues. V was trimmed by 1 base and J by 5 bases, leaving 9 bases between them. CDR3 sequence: CASSLNRVDNEQFF. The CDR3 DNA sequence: TGTGCCAGCAGCTTAAACAGAGTGGACAATGAGCAGTTCTTC.

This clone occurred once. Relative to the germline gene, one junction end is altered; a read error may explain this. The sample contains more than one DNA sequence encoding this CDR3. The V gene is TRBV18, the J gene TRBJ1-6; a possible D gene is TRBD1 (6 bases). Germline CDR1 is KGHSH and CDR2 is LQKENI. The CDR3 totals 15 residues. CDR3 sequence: CASSPRAGANSPLHF. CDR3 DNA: TGTGCCAGCTCACCAAGGGCAGGGGCGAATTCCCCCCTCCACTTT. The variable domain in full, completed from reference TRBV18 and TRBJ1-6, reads NAGVMQNPRHLVRRRGQEARLRCSPMKGHSHVYWYRQLPEEGLKFMVYLQKENIIDESGMPKERFSAEFPKEGPSILRIQQVVRGDSAAYFCASSPRAGANSPLHFGNGTRLTVT.

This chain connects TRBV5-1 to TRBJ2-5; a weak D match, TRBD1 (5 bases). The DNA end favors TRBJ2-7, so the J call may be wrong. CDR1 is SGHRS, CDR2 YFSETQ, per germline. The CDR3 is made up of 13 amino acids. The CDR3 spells CASSLGHPYEQYF. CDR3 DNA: TGCGCCAGCAGCTTAGGACACCCCTACGAGCAGTACTTC.

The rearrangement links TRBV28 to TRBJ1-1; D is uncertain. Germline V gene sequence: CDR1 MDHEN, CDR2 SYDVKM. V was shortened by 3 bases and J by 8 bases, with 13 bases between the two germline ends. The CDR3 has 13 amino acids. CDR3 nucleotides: TGTGCCAGCAGTTTGGGCAACTTTGGGGAAGCTTTCTTT. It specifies CASSLGNFGEAFF.

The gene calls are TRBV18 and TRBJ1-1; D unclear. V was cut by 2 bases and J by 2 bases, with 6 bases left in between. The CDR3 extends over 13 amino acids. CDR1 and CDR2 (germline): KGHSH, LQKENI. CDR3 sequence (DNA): TGTGCCAGCTCACCAGAGGCAAACACTGAAGCTTTCTTT. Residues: CASSPEANTEAFF.

DNA of the CDR3: TGTGCTAGTGGTTTGGGGACAGTGCTACACGAGCAGTACTTC. Encoded protein: CASGLGTVLHEQYF. V usage is TRBV12-5 and J usage is TRBJ2-7, with a tentative D call TRBD1 (6 bases). The V gene lost 1 base and the J gene lost 5 bases, with 12 bases spanning the gap. This CDR3 region has 14 residues. Germline V lookup: CDR1 LGHNT, CDR2 FRNRAP.

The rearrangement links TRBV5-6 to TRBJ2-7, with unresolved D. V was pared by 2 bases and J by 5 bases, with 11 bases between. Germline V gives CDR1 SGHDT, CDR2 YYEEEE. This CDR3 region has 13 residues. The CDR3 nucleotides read TGTGCCAGCAGCTTCGGTCCTATCGACGAGCAGTACTTC. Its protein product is CASSFGPIDEQYF.

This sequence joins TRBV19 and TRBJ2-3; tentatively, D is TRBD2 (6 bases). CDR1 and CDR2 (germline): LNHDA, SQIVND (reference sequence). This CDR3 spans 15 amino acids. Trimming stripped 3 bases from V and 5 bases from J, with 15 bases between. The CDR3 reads CASSIRGASGDTQYF. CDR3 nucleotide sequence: TGTGCCAGTAGTATTCGCGGGGCGTCGGGAGATACGCAGTATTTT. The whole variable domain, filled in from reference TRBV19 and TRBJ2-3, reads DGGITQSPKYLFRKEGQNVTLSCEQNLNHDAMYWYRQDPGQGLRLIYYSQIVNDFQKGDIAEGYSVSREKKESFPLTVTSAQKNPTAFYLCASSIRGASGDTQYFGPGTRLTVL.

CDR3 sequence: CASSPGRNTEAFF. The CDR3 DNA reads as TGTGCCAGCTCCCCTGGGAGGAACACTGAAGCTTTCTTT. The chain combines TRBV18 with TRBJ1-1; D call uncertain. The length of the CDR3 is 13 residues. V shed 6 bases and J shed 1 base, with 9 bases lying between them. The germline V gene encodes CDR1 KGHSH and CDR2 LQKENI.

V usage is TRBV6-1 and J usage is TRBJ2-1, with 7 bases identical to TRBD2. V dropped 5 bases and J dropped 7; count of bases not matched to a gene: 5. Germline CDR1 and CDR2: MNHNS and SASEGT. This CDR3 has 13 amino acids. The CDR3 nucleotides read TGTGCCAGCAGTTGGGACTATCGAAATGAGCAGTTCTTC. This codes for CASSWDYRNEQFF.

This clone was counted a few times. CDR3 nucleotides: TGTGCCAGCAGTGGTGTGGGACTCTACAATGAGCAGTTCTTC. Protein: CASSGVGLYNEQFF. The chain couples TRBV2 to TRBJ2-1; perhaps TRBD2 as D (6 bases). Per germline, CDR1 SNHLY and CDR2 FYNNEI. This CDR3 is 14 amino acids long. Trimming shortened V by 4 bases and J by 3 bases, and 10 bases separated the two germline ends. Filled out from reference TRBV2 and TRBJ2-1, the complete variable domain reads EPEVTQTPSHQVTQMGQEVILRCVPISNHLYFYWYRQILGQKVEFLVSFYNNEISEKSEIFDDQFSVERPDGSNFTLKIRSTKLEDSAMYFCASSGVGLYNEQFFGPGTRLTVL.

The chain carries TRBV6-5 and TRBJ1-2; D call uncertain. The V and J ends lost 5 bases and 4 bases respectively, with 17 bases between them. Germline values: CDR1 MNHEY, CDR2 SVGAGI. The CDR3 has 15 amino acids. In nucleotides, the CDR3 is TGTGCCAGCAGTACCCGACGGGAAGAGATCTATGGCTACACCTTC. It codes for CASSTRREEIYGYTF.

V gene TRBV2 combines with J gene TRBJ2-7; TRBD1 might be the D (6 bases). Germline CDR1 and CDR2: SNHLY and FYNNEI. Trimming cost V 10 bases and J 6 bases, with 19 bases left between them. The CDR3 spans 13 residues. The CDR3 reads CATHTGNPVEQYF. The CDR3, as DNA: TGTGCCACTCATACAGGGAATCCCGTCGAGCAGTACTTC.

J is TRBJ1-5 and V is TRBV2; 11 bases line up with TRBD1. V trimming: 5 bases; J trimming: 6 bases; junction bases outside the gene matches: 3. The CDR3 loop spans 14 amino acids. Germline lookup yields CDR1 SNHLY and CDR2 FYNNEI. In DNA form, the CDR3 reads TGTGCCAGCAGTTGGACAGGGGGCAGTCAGCCCCAGCATTTT. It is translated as CASSWTGGSQPQHF.